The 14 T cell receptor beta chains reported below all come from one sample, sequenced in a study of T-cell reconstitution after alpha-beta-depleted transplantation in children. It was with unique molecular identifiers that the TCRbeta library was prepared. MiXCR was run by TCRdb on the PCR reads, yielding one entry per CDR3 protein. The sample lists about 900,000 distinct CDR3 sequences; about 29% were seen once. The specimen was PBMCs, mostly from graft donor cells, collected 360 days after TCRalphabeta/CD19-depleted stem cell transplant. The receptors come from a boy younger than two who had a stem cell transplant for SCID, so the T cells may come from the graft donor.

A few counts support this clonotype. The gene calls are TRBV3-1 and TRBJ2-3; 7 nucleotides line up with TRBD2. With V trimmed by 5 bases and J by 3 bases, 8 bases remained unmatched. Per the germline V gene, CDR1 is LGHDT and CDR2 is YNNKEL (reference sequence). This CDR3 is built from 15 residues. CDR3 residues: CASSKGLLLTDTQYF. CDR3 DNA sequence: TGTGCCAGCAGCAAGGGACTACTCCTTACAGATACGCAGTATTTT.

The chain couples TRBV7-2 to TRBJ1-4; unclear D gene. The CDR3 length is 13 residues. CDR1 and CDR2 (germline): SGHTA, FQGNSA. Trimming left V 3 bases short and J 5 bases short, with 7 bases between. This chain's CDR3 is CASSFRLNEKLFF. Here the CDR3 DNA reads TGTGCCAGCAGCTTTAGACTCAATGAAAAACTGTTTTTT. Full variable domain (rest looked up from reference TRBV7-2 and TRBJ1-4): GAGVSQSPSNKVTEKGKDVELRCDPISGHTALYWYRQSLGQGLEFLIYFQGNSAPDKSGLPSDRFSAERTGGSVSTLTIQRTQQEDSAVYLCASSFRLNEKLFFGSGTQLSVL.

The CDR3 bases are TGTGCCAGCAGTATTCTAGCCGAGCAGTACTTC. Translated: CASSILAEQYF. The chain carries TRBV6-2 or TRBV6-3 and TRBJ2-7; perhaps TRBD2 as D (5 bases). The CDR3 is 11 residues long. V was trimmed by 5 bases and J by 6 bases, leaving 8 bases between them. The germline V gene encodes CDR1 MNHEY and CDR2 SVGEGT.

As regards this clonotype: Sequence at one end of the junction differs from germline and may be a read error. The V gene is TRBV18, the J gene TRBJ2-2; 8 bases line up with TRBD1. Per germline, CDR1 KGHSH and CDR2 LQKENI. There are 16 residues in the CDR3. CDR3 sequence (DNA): TGTGCCAGCTCACTCTTCAGGGGGCAGGACACCGGGGAGCCGTTTTTT. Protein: CASSLFRGQDTGEPFF.

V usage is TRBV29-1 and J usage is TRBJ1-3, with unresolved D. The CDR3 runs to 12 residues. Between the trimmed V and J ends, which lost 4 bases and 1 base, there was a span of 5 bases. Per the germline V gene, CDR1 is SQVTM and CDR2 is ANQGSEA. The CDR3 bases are TGCAGCGTTGTGGATTCTGGAAACACCATATATTTT. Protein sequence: CSVVDSGNTIYF.

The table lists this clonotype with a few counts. DNA of the CDR3: TGTGCCAGCAGTCCGGGGGTTCACGGAAAACTGTTTTTT. This codes for CASSPGVHGKLFF. V is TRBV7-2 and J is TRBJ1-4; possibly TRBD1 for D (5 bases). Trimming took 6 bases from V and 10 from J, leaving 15 bases between them. The CDR3 contains 13 residues. Germline assignment: CDR1 SGHTA and CDR2 FQGNSA. The whole variable domain, remainder taken from reference TRBV7-2 and TRBJ1-4, is GAGVSQSPSNKVTEKGKDVELRCDPISGHTALYWYRQSLGQGLEFLIYFQGNSAPDKSGLPSDRFSAERTGGSVSTLTIQRTQQEDSAVYLCASSPGVHGKLFFGSGTQLSVL.

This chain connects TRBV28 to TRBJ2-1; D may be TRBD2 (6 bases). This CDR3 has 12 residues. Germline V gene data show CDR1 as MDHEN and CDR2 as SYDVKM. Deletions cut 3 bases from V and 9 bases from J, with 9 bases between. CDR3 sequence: CASSFGGFEQFF. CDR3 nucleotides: TGTGCCAGCAGTTTTGGGGGGTTTGAGCAGTTCTTC.

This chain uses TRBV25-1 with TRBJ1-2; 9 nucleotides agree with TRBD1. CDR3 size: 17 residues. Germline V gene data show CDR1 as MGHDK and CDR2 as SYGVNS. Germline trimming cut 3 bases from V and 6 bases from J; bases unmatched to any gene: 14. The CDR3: CASSDELYRDRVDGYTF. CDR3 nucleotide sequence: TGTGCCAGCAGTGACGAACTTTACCGGGACAGGGTGGATGGCTACACCTTC.

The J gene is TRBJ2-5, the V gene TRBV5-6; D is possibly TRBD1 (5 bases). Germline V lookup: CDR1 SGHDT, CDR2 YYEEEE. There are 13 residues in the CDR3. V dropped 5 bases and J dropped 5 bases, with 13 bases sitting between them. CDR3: CASSGHGWETQYF. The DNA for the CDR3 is TGTGCCAGCAGTGGACATGGGTGGGAGACCCAGTACTTC.

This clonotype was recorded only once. CDR3: CSARGQGLNRGYTF. CDR3 bases: TGCAGTGCTAGAGGACAGGGTCTGAATAGGGGCTACACCTTC. The chain links TRBV20-1 to TRBJ1-2; 7 bases agree with TRBD1. CDR1 DFQATT and CDR2 SNEGSKA come from the germline V gene (reference sequence). This CDR3 has 14 amino acids. V gave up 1 base and J gave up 8 bases; unmatched junction bases: 10.

The CDR3 DNA follows: TGCGCCAGCAGCGATCCCCCGAAGACCCAGTACTTC. Translated, it gives CASSDPPKTQYF. The chain carries TRBV5-1 and TRBJ2-5; D remains ambiguous. Germline V gives CDR1 SGHRS, CDR2 YFSETQ. The CDR3 is 12 amino acids. V was cut by 4 bases and J by 6 bases, with 10 bases left in between.

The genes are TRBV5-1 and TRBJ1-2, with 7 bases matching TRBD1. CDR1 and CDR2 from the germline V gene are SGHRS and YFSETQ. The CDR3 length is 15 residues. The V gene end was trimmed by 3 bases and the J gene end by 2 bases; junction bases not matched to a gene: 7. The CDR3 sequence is CASSSTSTGNYGYTF. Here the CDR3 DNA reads TGCGCCAGCAGCTCAACTTCGACAGGGAACTATGGCTACACCTTC.

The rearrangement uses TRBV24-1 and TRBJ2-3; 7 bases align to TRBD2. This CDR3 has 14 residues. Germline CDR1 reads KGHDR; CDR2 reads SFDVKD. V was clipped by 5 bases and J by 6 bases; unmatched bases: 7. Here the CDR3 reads CATSALHGGDTQYF. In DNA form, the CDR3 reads TGTGCCACCAGTGCTCTCCACGGGGGGGATACGCAGTATTTT.

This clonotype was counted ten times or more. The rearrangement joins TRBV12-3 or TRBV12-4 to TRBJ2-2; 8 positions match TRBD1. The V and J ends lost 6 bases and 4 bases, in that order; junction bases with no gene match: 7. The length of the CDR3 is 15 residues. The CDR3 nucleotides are TGTGCCAGCAGGTCCTCCGGGACAGGCACCGGGGAGCTGTTTTTT. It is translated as CASRSSGTGTGELFF.